This paragraph reports one T cell receptor (beta chain). Its antigen is as yet unknown. These data belong to a study of T cell responses to AZD1222 COVID-19 vaccine. General study points: Reportedly, nearly half the spike-specific TCRs target unmutated variant regions.

TCRdb's copy holds only in-frame clones and misses some; the assay was immunoSEQ multiplex PCR. The sample holds about 31,000 clones, 88% seen once. Analysis merged second doses at about 4 or about 12 weeks. Trimming took 0 bases from V and 6 from J, leaving 17 bases between them. This CDR3 comprises 16 residues. Looked up from germline, CDR1 is SGHNT and CDR2 is YENEEA. The receptor's source is an adult who received the AZD1222 COVID-19 vaccine. The input for sequencing was peripheral blood, taken 28 days after the second AZD1222 dose. The chain recombines TRBV11-3 with TRBJ1-2; TRBD1 might be the D (5 bases). In nucleotides, the CDR3 is TGTGCCAGCAGCTTAGAGCCGGGACCATCGGTCCATGGCTACACCTTC. Residues: CASSLEPGPSVHGYTF.